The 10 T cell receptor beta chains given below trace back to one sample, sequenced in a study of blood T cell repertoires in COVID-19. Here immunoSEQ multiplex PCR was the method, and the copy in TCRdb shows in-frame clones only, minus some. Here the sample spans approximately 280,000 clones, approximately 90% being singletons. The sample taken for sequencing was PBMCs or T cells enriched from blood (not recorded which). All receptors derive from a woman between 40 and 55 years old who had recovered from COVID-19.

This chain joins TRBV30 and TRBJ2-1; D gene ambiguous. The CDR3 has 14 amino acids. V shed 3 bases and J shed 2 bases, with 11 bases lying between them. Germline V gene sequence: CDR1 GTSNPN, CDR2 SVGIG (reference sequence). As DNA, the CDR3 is TGTGCCTGGAGATGGGCAGGCACCTACAATGAGCAGTTCTTC. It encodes CAWRWAGTYNEQFF.

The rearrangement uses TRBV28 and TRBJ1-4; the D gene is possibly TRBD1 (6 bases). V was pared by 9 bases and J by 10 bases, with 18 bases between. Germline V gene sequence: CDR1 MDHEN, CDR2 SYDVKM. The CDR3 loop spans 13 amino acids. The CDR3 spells CASGGGAWRKLFF. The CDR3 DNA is TGTGCCAGTGGGGGGGGCGCATGGAGAAAACTGTTTTTT.

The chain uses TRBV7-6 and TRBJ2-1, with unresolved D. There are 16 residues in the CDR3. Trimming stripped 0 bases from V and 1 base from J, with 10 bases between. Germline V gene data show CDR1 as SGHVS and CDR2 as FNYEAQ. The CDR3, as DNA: TGTGCCAGCAGCTTAGCTTCCGGTGGTTCCTACAATGAGCAGTTCTTC. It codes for CASSLASGGSYNEQFF.

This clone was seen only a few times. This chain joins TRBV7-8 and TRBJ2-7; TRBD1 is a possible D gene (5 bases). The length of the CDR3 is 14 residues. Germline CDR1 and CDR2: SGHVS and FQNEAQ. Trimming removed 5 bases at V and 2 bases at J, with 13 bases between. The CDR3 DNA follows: TGTGCCAGCAGCGAAGGGGTGCCACCCTACGAGCAGTACTTC. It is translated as CASSEGVPPYEQYF.

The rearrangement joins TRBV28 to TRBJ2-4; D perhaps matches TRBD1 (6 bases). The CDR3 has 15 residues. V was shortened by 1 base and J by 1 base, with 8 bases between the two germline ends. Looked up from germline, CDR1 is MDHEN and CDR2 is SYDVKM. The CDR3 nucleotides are TGTGCCAGCAGTTTATACAGGGAGGCCAAAAACATTCAGTACTTC. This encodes CASSLYREAKNIQYF.

The CDR3 loop reads CASSEGEGIQPQHF. DNA for the CDR3: TGTGCCAGTAGTGAGGGCGAAGGGATTCAGCCCCAGCATTTT. The chain recombines TRBV19 with TRBJ1-5; no firm D call. V shed 5 bases and J shed 6 bases, with 14 bases lying between them. This CDR3 has 14 residues. CDR1 and CDR2 from the germline V gene are LNHDA and SQIVND (reference sequence).

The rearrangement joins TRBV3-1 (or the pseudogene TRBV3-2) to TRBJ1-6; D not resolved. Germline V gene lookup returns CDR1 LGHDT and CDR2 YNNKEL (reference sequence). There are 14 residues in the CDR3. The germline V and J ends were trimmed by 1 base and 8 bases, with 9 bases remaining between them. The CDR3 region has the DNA TGTGCCAGCAGCCAAGGGTGGCGGGATTCACCCCTCCACTTT. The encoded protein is CASSQGWRDSPLHF.

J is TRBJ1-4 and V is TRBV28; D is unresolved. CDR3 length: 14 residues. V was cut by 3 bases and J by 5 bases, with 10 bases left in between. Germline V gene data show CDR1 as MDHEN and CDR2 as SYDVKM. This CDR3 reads CASSLKQPNEKLFF. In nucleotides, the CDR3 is TGTGCCAGCAGTTTGAAACAGCCCAATGAAAAACTGTTTTTT.

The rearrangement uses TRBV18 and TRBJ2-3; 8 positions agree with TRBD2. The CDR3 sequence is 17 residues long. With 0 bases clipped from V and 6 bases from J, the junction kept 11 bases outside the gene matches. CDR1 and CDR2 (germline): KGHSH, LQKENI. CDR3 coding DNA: TGTGCCAGCTCACCACCTCTCTCCGGGACTAGGGTTGATACGCAGTATTTT. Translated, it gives CASSPPLSGTRVDTQYF.

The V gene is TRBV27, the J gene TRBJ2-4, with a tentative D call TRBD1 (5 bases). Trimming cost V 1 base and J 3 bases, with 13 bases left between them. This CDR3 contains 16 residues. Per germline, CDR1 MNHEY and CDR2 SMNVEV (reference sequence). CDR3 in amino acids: CASSLLGGGHKNIQYF. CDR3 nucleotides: TGTGCCAGCAGTTTATTGGGCGGCGGACACAAAAACATTCAGTACTTC.